This T cell receptor (beta chain) was identified in a study of T cells in Graves' hyperthyroidism and ophthalmopathy. RNA transcripts provided the source from which TCR beta CDR3 regions were amplified. A set of HTBI primers served as the primers for a first-round RT-PCR of the TCR CDR3. TCRdb re-analysed the multiplex PCR reads in MiXCR, keeping a single row per CDR3 protein. The data contain roughly 510,000 distinct CDR3 sequences, around 43% of them seen just once; the ten biggest clones take up 35% to 50%. The study, taken as a whole, reports: In validation, the model predicted ophthalmopathy. These predictions came a median approximately six months before onset.

This CDR3 comprises 17 residues. The V gene lost 6 bases and the J gene lost 4 bases, with 22 bases spanning the gap. Uncontrolled infection, other autoimmune disease, pregnancy or lactation disqualified patients from enrolment. Clinical symptoms, serum thyroxine, TRAb, thyroid ultrasound and orbital computed tomography established diagnosis. This clonotype was counted at least ten times. Its antigen is as yet unknown. Sequenced material: peripheral blood or thyroid tissue (not recorded which). The clonotype originates from an adult woman with Graves' disease, either hyperthyroidism or ophthalmopathy (not recorded which). The chain links TRBV12-3 or TRBV12-4 to TRBJ1-5; a possible D gene is TRBD1 (5 bases). The CDR3: CASSPGQGVRANQPQHF. CDR3 nucleotides: TGTGCCAGCAGCCCGGGGCAGGGAGTTCGTGCAAATCAGCCCCAGCATTTT.